The rows below give T cell receptor beta chains drawn from one sample of a study of shared clonotypes between healthy human individuals. Measured with immunoSEQ multiplex PCR; TCRdb has only the in-frame clones, and not every one. The sample has some 490,000 clones; roughly 80% are singletons. Sequenced: PBMCs. These receptors were obtained from a woman aged 35 to 49 in good health. Some clones in this sample may be carry-over from other donors' samples. Both conserved end residues are part of each CDR3. The order of the fields is J gene, D gene, clone size, V gene, CDR3 protein, CDR3 DNA. D genes are given only for firm matches. The size of a clone is reported for some rows only, either as once, few or many, or as a class for expanded clones.

TRBJ2-1 - - TRBV7-6 CASSLAGNSYNEQFF TGTGCCAGCAGCTTAGCGGGAAACTCCTACAATGAGCAGTTCTTC
TRBJ2-5 - - TRBV2 CASSGPGRETQYF TGTGCCAGCAGTGGCCCAGGTCGGGAGACCCAGTACTTC
TRBJ2-1 - - TRBV10-2 CASSEEGGLYEQFF TGCGCCAGCAGTGAGGAGGGAGGCCTTTATGAGCAGTTCTTC
TRBJ1-5 - few TRBV5-6 CASSPRDGNQPQHF TGTGCCAGCAGCCCCCGGGACGGCAATCAGCCCCAGCATTTT
TRBJ2-1 - few TRBV6-5 CASSYSGVLVSEQFF TGTGCCAGCAGTTACTCGGGCGTACTTGTCTCTGAGCAGTTCTTC
TRBJ2-2 TRBD2 many TRBV6-1 CASSLRLAGTGELFF TGTGCCAGCAGTCTACGACTAGCGGGAACCGGGGAGCTGTTTTTT
TRBJ1-2 - - TRBV6-5 CASSYGPNYGYTF TGTGCCAGCAGTTACGGTCCCAACTATGGCTACACCTTC
TRBJ1-1 - - TRBV23-1 CASSQSGTGGTEAFF TGCGCCAGCAGTCAATCAGGGACTGGGGGCACTGAAGCTTTCTTT
TRBJ2-5 - - TRBV7-8 CASSRLLGQETQYF TGTGCCAGCAGCCGGCTACTAGGGCAAGAGACCCAGTACTTC
TRBJ2-7 - - TRBV5-6 CASSLSSIHEQYF TGTGCCAGCAGCCTCTCCTCCATCCACGAGCAGTACTTC
TRBJ1-2 - - TRBV7-2 CASSSGPNYGYTF TGTGCCAGCAGCTCCGGACCCAACTATGGCTACACCTTC
TRBJ1-1 - - TRBV7-9 CASSLGGGVNTEAFF TGTGCCAGCAGCTTAGGGGGCGGAGTGAACACTGAAGCTTTCTTT
TRBJ2-7 TRBD2 - TRBV27 CASSLGLAVSYEQYF TGTGCCAGCAGTTTAGGACTAGCGGTTTCCTACGAGCAGTACTTC
TRBJ2-1 TRBD2 - TRBV6-1 CASRRGTSGSYEQFF TGTGCCAGCAGGCGAGGGACTAGCGGGAGTTATGAGCAGTTCTTC
TRBJ2-7 - many TRBV7-2 CASSLAWSSLVYEQYF TGTGCCAGCAGCTTAGCATGGAGCTCTTTGGTTTACGAGCAGTACTTC
TRBJ1-4 - - TRBV30 CAWGRPTRDEKLFF TGTGCCTGGGGGAGACCCACCAGGGATGAAAAACTGTTTTTT
TRBJ1-1 - - TRBV5-5 CASSSTSNTEAFF TGTGCCAGCAGTTCCACATCGAACACTGAAGCTTTCTTT
TRBJ2-5 - - TRBV21-1 CASNTAGEGLETQYF TGTGCCAGCAACACAGCGGGAGAAGGCTTAGAGACCCAGTACTTC
TRBJ2-7 TRBD2 - TRBV29-1 CSVELSGMYEQYF TGCAGCGTTGAACTTAGCGGGATGTACGAGCAGTACTTC
TRBJ2-1 TRBD2 - TRBV28 CASGPGLAGHNEQFF TGTGCCAGCGGTCCGGGACTAGCGGGCCACAATGAGCAGTTCTTC
TRBJ2-1 - - TRBV5-4 CASSFANSYNEQFF TGTGCCAGCAGCTTTGCGAATTCCTACAATGAGCAGTTCTTC
TRBJ2-3 TRBD2 - TRBV10-3 CAIRGGGLAGDSTDTQYF TGTGCCATCAGGGGCGGGGGACTAGCGGGAGACAGCACAGATACGCAGTATTTT
TRBJ2-7 - many TRBV27 CASSFSNGRSYEQYF TGTGCCAGCAGTTTTAGTAACGGAAGGAGCTACGAGCAGTACTTC
TRBJ2-1 - - TRBV6-1 CASSYRTYNEQFF TGTGCCAGCAGCTACAGGACCTACAATGAGCAGTTCTTC
TRBJ2-2 TRBD2 - TRBV18 CASSPNIAGDTGELFF TGTGCCAGCTCACCAAATATAGCGGGAGACACCGGGGAGCTGTTTTTT
TRBJ1-4 - - TRBV7-6 CASSLIRLANEKLFF TGTGCCAGCAGCTTAATCCGACTCGCTAATGAAAAACTGTTTTTT
TRBJ2-1 - many TRBV2 CASRPGGLSSYNEQFF TGTGCCAGCAGACCAGGGGGGCTGAGCTCCTACAATGAGCAGTTCTTC
TRBJ1-3 - - TRBV7-8 CASSLSRSSGNTIYF TGTGCCAGCAGCTTAAGTCGGAGCTCTGGAAACACCATATATTTT
TRBJ2-7 - - TRBV19 CASSRDTYSYEQYF TGTGCCAGTAGCAGGGACACCTACTCCTACGAGCAGTACTTC
TRBJ1-4 TRBD1 - TRBV4-2 CASSQETGTNEKLFF TGTGCCAGCAGCCAAGAGACAGGGACTAATGAAAAACTGTTTTTT
TRBJ2-5 - few TRBV9 CASSVDGETQYF TGTGCCAGCAGCGTAGACGGGGAGACCCAGTACTTC
TRBJ2-2 - few TRBV11-3 CASSVGGTLTGELFF TGTGCCAGCAGCGTCGGGGGCACCCTCACCGGGGAGCTGTTTTTT
TRBJ1-1 - - TRBV30 CACPTDSNTEAFF TGTGCCTGCCCCACAGATTCGAACACTGAAGCTTTCTTT
TRBJ1-5 - - TRBV7-9 CASSLAGGNQPQHF TGTGCCAGCAGCTTAGCCGGGGGCAATCAGCCCCAGCATTTT
TRBJ2-1 - - TRBV11-2 CASSLGPGPYNEQFF TGTGCCAGCAGCTTAGGGCCGGGCCCGTACAATGAGCAGTTCTTC
TRBJ2-2 - - TRBV10-3 CAISERGANTGELFF TGTGCCATCAGTGAGAGAGGGGCGAACACCGGGGAGCTGTTTTTT
TRBJ2-5 TRBD2 - TRBV9 CASGGTSGQETQYF TGTGCCAGCGGGGGGACTAGCGGGCAAGAGACCCAGTACTTC
TRBJ1-5 TRBD1 - TRBV7-8 CASSPRTGGNVNQPQHF TGTGCCAGCAGCCCTCGGACAGGGGGCAACGTTAATCAGCCCCAGCATTTT
TRBJ2-2 TRBD2 - TRBV10-2 CASRLSGSGGTGELFF TGCGCCAGCAGACTCAGTGGAAGCGGGGGCACCGGGGAGCTGTTTTTT
TRBJ1-4 - - TRBV28 CASGAAVTNEKLFF TGTGCCAGCGGCGCGGCAGTAACTAATGAAAAACTGTTTTTT
TRBJ1-3 - - TRBV7-2 CASSLTFGSGNTIYF TGTGCCAGCAGCTTAACCTTCGGCTCTGGAAACACCATATATTTT